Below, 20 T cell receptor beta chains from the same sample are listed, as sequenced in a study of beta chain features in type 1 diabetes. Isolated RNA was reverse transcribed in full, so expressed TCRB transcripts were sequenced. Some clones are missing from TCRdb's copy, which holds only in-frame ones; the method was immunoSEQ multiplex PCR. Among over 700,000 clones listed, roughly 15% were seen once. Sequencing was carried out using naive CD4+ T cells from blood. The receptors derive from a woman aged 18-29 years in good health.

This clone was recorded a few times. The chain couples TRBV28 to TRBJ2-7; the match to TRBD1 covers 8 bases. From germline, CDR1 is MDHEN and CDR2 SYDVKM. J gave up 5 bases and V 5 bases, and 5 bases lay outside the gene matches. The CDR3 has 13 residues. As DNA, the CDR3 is TGTGCCAGCAGTCTCAGGGGGCAGCACGAGCAGTACTTC. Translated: CASSLRGQHEQYF.

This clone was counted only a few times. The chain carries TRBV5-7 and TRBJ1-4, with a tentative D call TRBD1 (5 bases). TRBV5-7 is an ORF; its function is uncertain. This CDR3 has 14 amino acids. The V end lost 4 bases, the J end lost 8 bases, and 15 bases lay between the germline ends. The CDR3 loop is CASSNRGRGEKLFF. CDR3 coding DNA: TGTGCCAGCAGCAACCGGGGCAGAGGCGAAAAACTGTTTTTT.

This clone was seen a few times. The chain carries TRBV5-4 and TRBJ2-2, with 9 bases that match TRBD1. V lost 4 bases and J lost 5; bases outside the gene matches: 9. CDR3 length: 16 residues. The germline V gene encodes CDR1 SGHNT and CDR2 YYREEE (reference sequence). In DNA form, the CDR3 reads TGTGCCAGCAGCATACAACAGGGGGCGCAGACCGGGGAGCTGTTTTTT. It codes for CASSIQQGAQTGELFF.

In nucleotides, the CDR3 is TGTGCCAGCGTCTTGGCAGGGTCCTACGAGCAGTACTTC. It yields the protein CASVLAGSYEQYF. J is TRBJ2-7 and V is TRBV28, with D possibly being TRBD1 (5 bases). The germline V gene has CDR1 MDHEN and CDR2 SYDVKM. Trimming removed 8 bases at V and 1 base at J, with 12 bases between. CDR3 size: 13 residues.

The CDR3 DNA follows: TGTGCCAGCAGACTCCAAGAGGGCGGAACCATCATCTACGAGCAGTACTTC. This codes for CASRLQEGGTIIYEQYF. The chain carries TRBV7-2 and TRBJ2-7; TRBD2 might be the D (5 bases). Trimming took 6 bases from V and 3 from J, leaving 24 bases between them. The CDR3 is made up of 17 amino acids. Germline V gives CDR1 SGHTA, CDR2 FQGNSA.

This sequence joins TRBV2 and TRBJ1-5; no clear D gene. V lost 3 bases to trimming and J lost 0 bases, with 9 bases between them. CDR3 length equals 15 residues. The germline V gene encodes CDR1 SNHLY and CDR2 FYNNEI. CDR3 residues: CASSDWPDSNQPQHF. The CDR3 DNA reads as TGTGCCAGCAGTGATTGGCCCGATAGCAATCAGCCCCAGCATTTT.

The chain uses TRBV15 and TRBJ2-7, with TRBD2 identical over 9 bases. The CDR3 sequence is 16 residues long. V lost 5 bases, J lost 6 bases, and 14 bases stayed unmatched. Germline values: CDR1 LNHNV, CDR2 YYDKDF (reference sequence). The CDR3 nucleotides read TGTGCCACCAGCTCCCGGGGGAGACTAGCGGACACCGAGCAGTACTTC. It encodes CATSSRGRLADTEQYF.

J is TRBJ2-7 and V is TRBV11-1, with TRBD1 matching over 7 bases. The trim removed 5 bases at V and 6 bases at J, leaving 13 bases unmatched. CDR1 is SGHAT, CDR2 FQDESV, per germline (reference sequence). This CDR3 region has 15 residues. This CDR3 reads CASSALTGYASEQYF. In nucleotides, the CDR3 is TGTGCCAGCAGCGCACTGACAGGGTATGCGAGCGAGCAGTACTTC.

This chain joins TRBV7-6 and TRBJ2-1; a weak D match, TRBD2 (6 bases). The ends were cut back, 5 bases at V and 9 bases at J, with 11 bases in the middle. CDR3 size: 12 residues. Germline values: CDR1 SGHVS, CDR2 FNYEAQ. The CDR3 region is CASSATSSEQFF. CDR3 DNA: TGTGCCAGCAGCGCGACTAGTTCTGAGCAGTTCTTC.

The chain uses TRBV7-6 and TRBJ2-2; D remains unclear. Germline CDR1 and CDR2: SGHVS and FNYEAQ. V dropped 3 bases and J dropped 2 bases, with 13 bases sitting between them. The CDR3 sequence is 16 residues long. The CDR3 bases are TGTGCCAGCAGCTTTGGGGTTTCCGCCAACACCGGGGAGCTGTTTTTT. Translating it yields CASSFGVSANTGELFF.

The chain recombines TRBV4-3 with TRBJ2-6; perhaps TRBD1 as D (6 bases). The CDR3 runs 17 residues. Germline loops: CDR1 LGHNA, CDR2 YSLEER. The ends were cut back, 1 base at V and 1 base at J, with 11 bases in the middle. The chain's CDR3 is CASSQGYRASGANVLTF. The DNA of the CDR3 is TGCGCCAGCAGCCAAGGTTACAGGGCGTCTGGGGCCAACGTCCTGACTTTC.

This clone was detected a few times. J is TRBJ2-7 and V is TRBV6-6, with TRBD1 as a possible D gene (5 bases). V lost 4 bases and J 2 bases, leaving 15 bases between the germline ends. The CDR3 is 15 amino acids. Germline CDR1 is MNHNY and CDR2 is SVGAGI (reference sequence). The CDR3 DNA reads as TGTGCCAGCAGTTCACAGGTTGGCTTTACCTACGAGCAGTACTTC. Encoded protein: CASSSQVGFTYEQYF.

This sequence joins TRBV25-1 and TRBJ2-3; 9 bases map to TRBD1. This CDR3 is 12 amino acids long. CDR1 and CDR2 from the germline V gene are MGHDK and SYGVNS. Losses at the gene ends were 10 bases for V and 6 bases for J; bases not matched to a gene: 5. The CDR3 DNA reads TGTGCCATACGAACAGGGGGCGATACGCAGTATTTT. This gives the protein CAIRTGGDTQYF.

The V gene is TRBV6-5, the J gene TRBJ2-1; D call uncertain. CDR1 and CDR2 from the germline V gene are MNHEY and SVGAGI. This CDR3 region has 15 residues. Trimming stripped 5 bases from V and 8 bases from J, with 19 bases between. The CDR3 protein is CASSRTGLNGDEQFF. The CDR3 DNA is TGTGCCAGCAGTAGGACCGGTTTAAATGGCGATGAGCAGTTCTTC.

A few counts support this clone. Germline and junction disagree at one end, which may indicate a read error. CDR3 protein: CASSHSRTSDEQFF. In DNA, the CDR3 is TGTGCCAGCAGTCACTCAAGGACTAGCGATGAGCAGTTCTTC. The genes are TRBV6-6 and TRBJ2-1; TRBD2 aligns across 9 bases. The CDR3 length is 14 residues. Germline values: CDR1 MNHNY, CDR2 SVGAGI (reference sequence).

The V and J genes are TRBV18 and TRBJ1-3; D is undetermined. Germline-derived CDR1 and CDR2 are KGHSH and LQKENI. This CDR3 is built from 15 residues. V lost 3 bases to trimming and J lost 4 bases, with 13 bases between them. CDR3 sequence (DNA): TGTGCCAGCTCACCCTCCAGCCCGGCGGGAAACACCATATATTTT. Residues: CASSPSSPAGNTIYF.

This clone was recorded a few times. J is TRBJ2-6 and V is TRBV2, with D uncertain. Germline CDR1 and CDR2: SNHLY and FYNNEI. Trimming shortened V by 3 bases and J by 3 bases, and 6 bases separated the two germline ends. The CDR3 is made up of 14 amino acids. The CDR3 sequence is CASSDWFGANVLTF. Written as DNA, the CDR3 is TGTGCCAGCAGTGACTGGTTTGGGGCCAACGTCCTGACTTTC.

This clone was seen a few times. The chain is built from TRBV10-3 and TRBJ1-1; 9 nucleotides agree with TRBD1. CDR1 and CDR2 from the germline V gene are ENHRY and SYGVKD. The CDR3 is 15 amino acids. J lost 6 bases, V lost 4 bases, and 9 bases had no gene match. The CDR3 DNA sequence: TGTGCCATCAGTGGGCTACCGGGACAGGGTTCTGAAGCTTTCTTT. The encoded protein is CAISGLPGQGSEAFF.

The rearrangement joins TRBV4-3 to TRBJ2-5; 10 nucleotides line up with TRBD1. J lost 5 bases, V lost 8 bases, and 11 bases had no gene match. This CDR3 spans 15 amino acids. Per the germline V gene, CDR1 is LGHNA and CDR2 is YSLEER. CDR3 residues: CASAVTGGQGETQYF. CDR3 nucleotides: TGCGCCAGCGCAGTTACAGGGGGACAGGGGGAGACCCAGTACTTC.

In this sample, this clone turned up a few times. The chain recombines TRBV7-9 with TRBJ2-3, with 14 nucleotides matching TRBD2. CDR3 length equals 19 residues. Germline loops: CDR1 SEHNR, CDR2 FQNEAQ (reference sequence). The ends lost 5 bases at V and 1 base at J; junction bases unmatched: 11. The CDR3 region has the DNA TGTGCCAGCAGCGGACGGGGACTAGCGGGAGTGTGGGGCACAGATACGCAGTATTTT. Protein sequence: CASSGRGLAGVWGTDTQYF.